This T cell receptor (beta chain) was obtained from a study of T cell repertoires in cytomegalovirus infection. This clonotype has only one observation. Its antigen is unknown. The trim removed 4 bases at V and 3 bases at J, leaving 2 bases unmatched. The CDR3 extends over 13 amino acids. Germline CDR1 SNHLY, CDR2 FYNNEI. TCRdb recomputed calls from the reads with MiXCR, one row per CDR3 protein. The table lists a few hundred thousand distinct CDR3 sequences, 40% of them singletons. The gene calls are TRBV2 and TRBJ2-5; 7 bases fit TRBD2. The sequences come from cultured PBMCs, collected from culture after CMV antigen stimulation. The clonotype originates from a human donor in good health (CMV status not recorded). Some clones in this sample may be carry-over from other donors' samples. The CDR3 DNA is TGTGCCAGCAGTGCGGGAGGAGAAGAGACCCAGTACTTC. Its protein product is CASSAGGEETQYF.